Shown below are 12 T cell receptor beta chains from a single sample sequenced in a study of control samples from healthy donors and cancer patients. Only in-frame clones appear in the TCRdb table, and some are missing; sequencing was by immunoSEQ multiplex PCR. Altogether 95,000 to 150,000 clones are present, approximately 90% being singletons, with the ten largest covering around 3.5%. The sequenced sample consisted of blood. The receptors stem from a man in his forties in good health.

In its sample, this clone was seen a few times. The chain is built from TRBV5-1 and TRBJ2-7, with D perhaps assigned TRBD1 or TRBD2 (5 bases each). V was pared by 0 bases and J by 5 bases, with 18 bases between. From germline, CDR1 is SGHRS and CDR2 YFSETQ. The CDR3 runs 16 residues. This CDR3 is CASSLAASGSHHEQYF. The CDR3 DNA follows: TGCGCCAGCAGCTTGGCGGCTTCAGGGAGTCACCACGAGCAGTACTTC.

V usage is TRBV27 and J usage is TRBJ2-3; TRBD2 aligns across 8 bases. Germline values: CDR1 MNHEY, CDR2 SMNVEV (reference sequence). CDR3 length: 15 residues. V gave up 7 bases and J gave up 2 bases; unmatched junction bases: 8. The CDR3 region is CASNLLAAITDTQYF. Here the CDR3 DNA reads TGTGCCAGCAATCTACTAGCGGCGATCACAGATACGCAGTATTTT.

V and J are TRBV6-5 and TRBJ1-4; D may be TRBD1 (5 bases). CDR3 length: 13 amino acids. Trimming stripped 7 bases from V and 7 bases from J, with 13 bases between. Germline CDR1 and CDR2: MNHEY and SVGAGI. CDR3 nucleotides: TGTGCCAGCATGTCTCAGGGATTTGAAAAACTGTTTTTT. This translates into CASMSQGFEKLFF.

V gene TRBV4-1 combines with J gene TRBJ2-7, with 7 bases fitting TRBD2. The CDR3 runs 13 residues. Germline V gene sequence: CDR1 MGHRA, CDR2 YSYEKL. V shed 5 bases, J shed 6 bases, and the junction held 7 bases outside the gene matches. The CDR3 sequence: CASSDRTRGEQYF. The CDR3 DNA reads as TGCGCCAGCAGCGATCGGACTAGGGGCGAGCAGTACTTC.

The sample holds one count of this clone. The V gene is TRBV7-9, the J gene TRBJ1-1; D remains ambiguous. Germline V gene data show CDR1 as SEHNR and CDR2 as FQNEAQ (reference sequence). The CDR3 has 15 residues. The ends were cut back, 8 bases at V and 0 bases at J, with 16 bases in the middle. CDR3 bases: TGTGCCAGCGTCGACCGGGAGAACATGAACACTGAAGCTTTCTTT. Its protein product is CASVDRENMNTEAFF.

V is TRBV12-3 or TRBV12-4 and J is TRBJ2-1; D unresolved. The CDR3 is 11 residues long. Trimming stripped 6 bases from V and 4 bases from J, with 4 bases between. CDR3 nucleotides: TGTGCCAGCAGCACATACAATGAGCAGTTCTTC. Translation: CASSTYNEQFF.

The rearrangement uses TRBV24-1 and TRBJ1-2, with 7 bases matching TRBD1. Germline-derived CDR1 and CDR2 are KGHDR and SFDVKD. This CDR3 region has 14 residues. J lost 6 bases, V lost 4 bases, and 7 bases had no gene match. The CDR3 here is CATSDPSTGDGYTF. In DNA, the CDR3 is TGTGCCACCAGTGACCCTTCCACAGGGGATGGCTACACCTTC.

Here the CDR3 reads CASSSQGAGNTEAFF. CDR3 coding DNA: TGTGCCAGCAGCTCACAGGGGGCAGGGAACACTGAAGCTTTCTTT. This chain connects TRBV7-9 to TRBJ1-1; 9 bases fit TRBD1. Germline values: CDR1 SEHNR, CDR2 FQNEAQ (reference sequence). V shed 4 bases and J 1 base; nucleotides not matched to a gene: 4. CDR3 length: 15 residues.

This clone was observed a single time. The V gene is TRBV21-1, the J gene TRBJ2-4; the D call of TRBD1 is as the table states it, not checked on the DNA. TRBV21-1 is labeled a pseudogene. This CDR3 spans 14 amino acids. CDR3 bases: TGTGCCAGCGCCGACAGGGGGCGCTTTGACATTCAGTACTTC. Translated, it gives CASADRGRFDIQYF.

The J gene is TRBJ2-7, the V gene TRBV6-5; weak D call: TRBD1 (6 bases). Germline CDR1 and CDR2: MNHEY and SVGAGI. V was pared by 11 bases and J by 4 bases, with 21 bases between. This CDR3 contains 14 residues. The CDR3 sequence is CALGDRTAFYEQYF. The DNA of the CDR3 is TGTGCCCTCGGTGACAGGACAGCTTTTTACGAGCAGTACTTC.

The genes are TRBV5-4 and TRBJ2-2; D possibly corresponds to TRBD1 (5 bases). Trimming took off 4 bases at V and 4 bases at J, with 14 bases between the two ends. Germline CDR1 reads SGHNT; CDR2 reads YYREEE (reference sequence). The CDR3 has 15 residues. DNA for the CDR3: TGTGCCAGCAGCGCGGACATCTTGGGCACCGGGGAGCTGTTTTTT. This gives the protein CASSADILGTGELFF.

Points on this clone: At one end, the junction sequence differs from germline, possibly due to a read error. The chain joins TRBV24-1 to TRBJ1-2, with D possibly TRBD1 on 5 matching bases. Germline assignment: CDR1 KGHDR and CDR2 SFDVKD. CDR3 size: 14 residues. The CDR3 DNA reads as TGTGCCACCAGTGATTTAACCCGGACACCCCGACTATCCTTC. This encodes CATSDLTRTPRLSF.